The 13 T cell receptor beta chains below were found in one sample sequenced in a study of identical twins. TCRdb reprocessed the 5' RACE reads via MiXCR and lists one record per CDR3 protein. The sample carries hundreds of thousands of distinct CDR3 sequences, over 8.5% recorded once. Another study also made use of these data, one on yellow fever vaccine responses in identical twins.

The sample consisted of PBMCs. The receptors derive from a woman under 30 in good health.

This clonotype showed up many times. The chain employs TRBV12-3 or TRBV12-4 and TRBJ1-1; weak D call: TRBD1 (6 bases). The CDR3 totals 16 residues. V lost 4 bases and J 2 bases, leaving 17 bases between the germline ends. The CDR3 DNA reads as TGTGCCAGCAGTTCCGGGGACACACTGTCCAACACTGAAGCTTTCTTT. It codes for CASSSGDTLSNTEAFF.

This sequence joins TRBV6-2 or TRBV6-3 and TRBJ2-3, with no clear D. The CDR3 loop spans 14 amino acids. The germline V gene has CDR1 MNHEY and CDR2 SVGEGT. With 7 bases removed from V and 1 base from J, the gap between germline ends came to 12 bases. This CDR3 is CASNSPWGTDTQYF. The CDR3 nucleotides are TGTGCCAGCAACTCCCCCTGGGGCACAGATACGCAGTATTTT.

The sample holds a few counts of this clonotype. The V call is TRBV11-2, the J call TRBJ2-3; D is tentatively TRBD1 or TRBD2 (5 bases each). Germline loops: CDR1 SGHAT, CDR2 FQNNGV. Trimming took off 2 bases at V and 2 bases at J, with 14 bases between the two ends. There are 16 residues in the CDR3. As DNA, the CDR3 is TGTGCCAGCAGCTTACACCGGGACGCTTCCACAGATACGCAGTATTTT. This translates into CASSLHRDASTDTQYF.

This clonotype turned up a few times. This chain links TRBV20-1 with TRBJ1-6; D gene unclear. CDR1 is DFQATT and CDR2 is SNEGSKA in the germline V gene (reference sequence). The CDR3 runs 16 residues. Trimming removed 6 bases from V and 0 bases from J, with 15 bases in between. CDR3 region: CSARVGPSSYNSPLHF. The CDR3, as DNA: TGCAGTGCCCGAGTAGGGCCGAGCTCCTATAATTCACCCCTCCACTTT.

This clonotype appeared many times. The J gene is TRBJ1-2, the V gene TRBV25-1, with 8 bases aligning to TRBD1. CDR3 size: 15 residues. The ends lost 6 bases at V and 4 bases at J; junction bases unmatched: 10. Looked up from germline, CDR1 is MGHDK and CDR2 is SYGVNS. The chain's CDR3 is CASRGTGRNTYGYTF. Written as DNA, the CDR3 is TGTGCCAGCAGAGGGACAGGCCGAAACACCTATGGCTACACCTTC.

Ten or more counts support this clonotype. The chain's CDR3 is CASSLASDYEQYF. The CDR3, as DNA: TGCGCCAGCAGCTTGGCCTCAGACTACGAGCAGTACTTC. The genes are TRBV5-1 and TRBJ2-7; no firm D call. V shed 0 bases and J shed 3 bases, with 7 bases lying between them. Per germline, CDR1 SGHRS and CDR2 YFSETQ. The CDR3 loop spans 13 amino acids.

This clonotype was seen many times. This chain connects TRBV5-1 to TRBJ2-1; TRBD1 matches at 7 bases. CDR3 length: 14 amino acids. CDR1 SGHRS and CDR2 YFSETQ come from the germline V gene. V shed 4 bases, J shed 2 bases, and the junction held 3 bases outside the gene matches. The CDR3 loop reads CASSIDRAYNEQFF. CDR3 nucleotides: TGCGCCAGCAGCATCGACAGGGCCTACAATGAGCAGTTCTTC.

This clonotype was seen more than once but under ten times. V and J are TRBV6-2 or TRBV6-3 and TRBJ2-5; 9 bases are shared with TRBD1. This CDR3 spans 14 amino acids. Germline lookup yields CDR1 MNHEY and CDR2 SVGEGT. V shed 5 bases, J shed 4 bases, and the junction held 5 bases outside the gene matches. The CDR3 is CASSSPGQGETQYF. For the CDR3, the DNA is TGTGCCAGCAGTAGTCCGGGACAGGGAGAGACCCAGTACTTC.

There are many counts of this clonotype. The chain joins TRBV20-1 to TRBJ1-2; D remains unclear. CDR1 is DFQATT, CDR2 SNEGSKA, per germline (reference sequence). The CDR3 has 15 residues. The V gene lost 3 bases and the J gene lost 5 bases, with 19 bases spanning the gap. The CDR3 reads CSASLSVGKWYGYTF. CDR3 nucleotides: TGCAGTGCTAGTCTAAGCGTGGGGAAGTGGTATGGCTACACCTTC.

The chain links TRBV29-1 to TRBJ2-7; D could derive from TRBD1 or TRBD2 (5 bases each). The V end lost 6 bases, the J end lost 1 base, and 10 bases lay between the germline ends. The CDR3 spans 12 residues. The germline CDR1 and CDR2 sequences are SQVTM and ANQGSEA. CDR3 in amino acids: CSVGVGSYEQYF. The CDR3 DNA reads TGCAGCGTGGGGGTTGGTTCCTACGAGCAGTACTTC.

The J gene is TRBJ2-5, the V gene TRBV10-3; D might be TRBD2 (6 bases). V was trimmed by 6 bases and J by 5 bases, leaving 16 bases between them. This CDR3 is built from 14 residues. The germline V gene has CDR1 ENHRY and CDR2 SYGVKD. This CDR3 reads CAIRAGLSGETQYF. The CDR3 bases are TGTGCCATCAGGGCGGGACTCTCAGGGGAGACCCAGTACTTC.

The gene calls are TRBV2 and TRBJ2-3; 8 bases line up with TRBD1. J was trimmed by 5 bases and V by 5 bases; bases with no gene match: 6. Per germline, CDR1 SNHLY and CDR2 FYNNEI. The CDR3 length is 14 residues. CDR3 amino acids: CASSQGAKGDTQYF. CDR3 bases: TGTGCCAGCAGTCAGGGGGCGAAGGGAGATACGCAGTATTTT.

CDR3 amino acids: CASSPKIWDRRSGANVLTF. CDR3 sequence (DNA): TGTGCCAGCAGCCCAAAGATTTGGGACAGGCGCTCTGGGGCCAACGTCCTGACTTTC. This chain connects TRBV28 to TRBJ2-6, with 8 bases fitting TRBD1. Germline CDR1 is MDHEN and CDR2 is SYDVKM. With 6 bases clipped from V and 0 bases from J, the junction kept 13 bases outside the gene matches. This CDR3 contains 19 residues. Variable domain in full (rest from reference TRBV28 and TRBJ2-6): DVKVTQSSRYLVKRTGEKVFLECVQDMDHENMFWYRQDPGLGLRLIYFSYDVKMKEKGDIPEGYSVSREKKERFSLILESASTNQTSMYLCASSPKIWDRRSGANVLTFGAGSRLTVL.